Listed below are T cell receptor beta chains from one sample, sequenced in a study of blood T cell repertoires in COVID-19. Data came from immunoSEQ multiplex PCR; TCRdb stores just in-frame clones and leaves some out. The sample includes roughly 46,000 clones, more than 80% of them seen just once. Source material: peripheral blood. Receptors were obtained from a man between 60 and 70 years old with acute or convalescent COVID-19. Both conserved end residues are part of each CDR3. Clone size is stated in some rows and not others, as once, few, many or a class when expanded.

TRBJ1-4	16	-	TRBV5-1	CASSVGLQTTNEKLFF
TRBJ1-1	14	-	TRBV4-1	CASSQRGTGLEAFF
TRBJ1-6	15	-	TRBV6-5	CASSYSAGAQSPLHF
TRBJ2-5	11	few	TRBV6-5	CASSDGGTQYF
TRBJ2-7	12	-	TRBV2	CASSGQTYEQYF
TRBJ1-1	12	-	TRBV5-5	CASSLQGARAFF
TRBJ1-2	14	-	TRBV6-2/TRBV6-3	CASSILQGAEGYTF
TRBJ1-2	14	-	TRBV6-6	CASSPGQGNYGYTF
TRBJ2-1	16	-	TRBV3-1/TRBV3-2	CASSQGGGGPYNEQFF
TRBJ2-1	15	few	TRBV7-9	CASRSPRTGGHEQFF
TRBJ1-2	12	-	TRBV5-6	CASSLFRGGYTF
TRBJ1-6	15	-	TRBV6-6	CASSPQTGRNSPLHF
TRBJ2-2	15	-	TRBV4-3	CASSQEFRNTGELFF
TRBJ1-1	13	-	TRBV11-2	CASSLDRGKGAFF
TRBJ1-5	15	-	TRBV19	CASRLDRETNQPQHF
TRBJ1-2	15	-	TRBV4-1	CASSQDGTGNYGYTF
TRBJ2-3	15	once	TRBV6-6	CASSKTGGAKDTQYF
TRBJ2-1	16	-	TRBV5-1	CASSRTSASNQGGQFF
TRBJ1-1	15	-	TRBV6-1	CASSEAGRGSTEAFF
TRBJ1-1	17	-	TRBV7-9	CASSPEAATGWDTEAFF
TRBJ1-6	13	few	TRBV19	CASSGQGHSPLHF
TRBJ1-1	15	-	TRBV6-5	CASSYSMTGNPEAFF
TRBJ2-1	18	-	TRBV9	CASSVATDGGGRSNEQFF
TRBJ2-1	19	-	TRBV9	CASSDRGQGRLSSYNEQFF
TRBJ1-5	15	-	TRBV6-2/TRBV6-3	CASSLTDNSNQPQHF
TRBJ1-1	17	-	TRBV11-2	CASSLAGRARGRTEAFF
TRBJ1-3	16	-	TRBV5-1	CASSPVGGSGGNTIYF
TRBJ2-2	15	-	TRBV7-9	CASSLRTGGSGELFF
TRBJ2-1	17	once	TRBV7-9	CASSLKPPSYLDNEQFF
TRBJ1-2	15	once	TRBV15	CATSRGLQGNYGYTF
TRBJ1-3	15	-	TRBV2	CASSGQAFSGNTIYF
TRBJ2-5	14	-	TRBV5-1	CASSLRRGGETQYF
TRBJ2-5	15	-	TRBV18	CASSPPSTSKETQYF
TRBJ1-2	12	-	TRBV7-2	CASSFDRGGYTF